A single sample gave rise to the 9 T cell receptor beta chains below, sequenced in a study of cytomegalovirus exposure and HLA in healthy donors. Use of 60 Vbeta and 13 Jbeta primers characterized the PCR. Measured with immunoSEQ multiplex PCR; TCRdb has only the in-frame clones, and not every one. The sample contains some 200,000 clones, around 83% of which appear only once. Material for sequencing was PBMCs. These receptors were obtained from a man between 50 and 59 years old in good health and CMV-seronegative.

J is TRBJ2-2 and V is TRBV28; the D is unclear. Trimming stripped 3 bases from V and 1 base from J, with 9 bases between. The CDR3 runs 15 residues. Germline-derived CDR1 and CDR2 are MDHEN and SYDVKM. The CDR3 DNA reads TGTGCCAGCAGTTTGTTCCTCAGGAACACCGGGGAGCTGTTTTTT. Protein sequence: CASSLFLRNTGELFF.

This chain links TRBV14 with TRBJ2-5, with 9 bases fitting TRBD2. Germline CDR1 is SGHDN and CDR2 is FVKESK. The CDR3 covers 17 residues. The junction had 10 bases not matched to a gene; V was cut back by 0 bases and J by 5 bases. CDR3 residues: CASSQESRGGGRETQYF. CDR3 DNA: TGTGCCAGCAGCCAAGAATCGCGGGGGGGCGGCCGGGAGACCCAGTACTTC.

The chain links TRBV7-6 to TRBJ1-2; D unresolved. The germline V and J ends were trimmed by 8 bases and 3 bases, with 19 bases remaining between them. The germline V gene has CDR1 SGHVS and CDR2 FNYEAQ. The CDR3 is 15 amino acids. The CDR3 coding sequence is TGTGCCAGCCCCCTCGGGGAGCCTTTATACTATGGCTACACCTTC. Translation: CASPLGEPLYYGYTF.

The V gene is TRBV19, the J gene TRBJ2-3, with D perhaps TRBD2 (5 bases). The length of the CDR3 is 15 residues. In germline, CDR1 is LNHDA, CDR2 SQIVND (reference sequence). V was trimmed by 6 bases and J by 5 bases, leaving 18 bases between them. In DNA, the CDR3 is TGTGCCAGTAGCAAACCCAGCGGCCCCGGAGATACGCAGTATTTT. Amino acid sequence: CASSKPSGPGDTQYF.

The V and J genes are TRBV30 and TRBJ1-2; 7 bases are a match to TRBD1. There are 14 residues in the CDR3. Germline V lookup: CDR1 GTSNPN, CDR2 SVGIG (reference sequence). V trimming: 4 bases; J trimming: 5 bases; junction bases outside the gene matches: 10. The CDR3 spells CAWIRTGQFYGYTF. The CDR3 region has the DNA TGTGCCTGGATTAGGACAGGACAGTTTTATGGCTACACCTTC.

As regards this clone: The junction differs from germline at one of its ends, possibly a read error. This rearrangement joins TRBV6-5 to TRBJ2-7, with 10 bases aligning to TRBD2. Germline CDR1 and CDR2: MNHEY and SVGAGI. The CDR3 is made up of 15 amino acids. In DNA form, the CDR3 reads TGTGCCAGCAACATAGCGGGGGGCTCCTCCTGCGAGCAGTACTTC. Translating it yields CASNIAGGSSCEQYF.

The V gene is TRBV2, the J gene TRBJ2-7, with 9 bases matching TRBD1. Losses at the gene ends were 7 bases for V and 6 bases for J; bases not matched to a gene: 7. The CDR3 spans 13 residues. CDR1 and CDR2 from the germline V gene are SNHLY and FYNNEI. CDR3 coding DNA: TGTGCCAGCAAAGGTTCGACAGGGGGCGAGCAGTACTTC. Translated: CASKGSTGGEQYF.

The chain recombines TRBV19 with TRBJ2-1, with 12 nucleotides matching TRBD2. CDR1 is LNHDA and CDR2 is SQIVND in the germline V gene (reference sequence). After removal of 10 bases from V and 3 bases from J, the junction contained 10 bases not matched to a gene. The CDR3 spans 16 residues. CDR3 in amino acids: CATRGLAGGRYNEQFF. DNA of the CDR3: TGTGCCACCCGGGGGCTAGCGGGGGGGCGCTACAATGAGCAGTTCTTC.

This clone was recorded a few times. The DNA for the CDR3 is TGTGCCAGCAGTTACCCGGGACAGGGCACAGATACGCAGTATTTT. This encodes CASSYPGQGTDTQYF. The J gene is TRBJ2-3, the V gene TRBV6-6; 8 bases line up with TRBD1. V was pared by 2 bases and J by 1 base, with 2 bases of the junction left unmatched. This CDR3 has 15 amino acids. Germline V gene lookup returns CDR1 MNHNY and CDR2 SVGAGI (reference sequence).